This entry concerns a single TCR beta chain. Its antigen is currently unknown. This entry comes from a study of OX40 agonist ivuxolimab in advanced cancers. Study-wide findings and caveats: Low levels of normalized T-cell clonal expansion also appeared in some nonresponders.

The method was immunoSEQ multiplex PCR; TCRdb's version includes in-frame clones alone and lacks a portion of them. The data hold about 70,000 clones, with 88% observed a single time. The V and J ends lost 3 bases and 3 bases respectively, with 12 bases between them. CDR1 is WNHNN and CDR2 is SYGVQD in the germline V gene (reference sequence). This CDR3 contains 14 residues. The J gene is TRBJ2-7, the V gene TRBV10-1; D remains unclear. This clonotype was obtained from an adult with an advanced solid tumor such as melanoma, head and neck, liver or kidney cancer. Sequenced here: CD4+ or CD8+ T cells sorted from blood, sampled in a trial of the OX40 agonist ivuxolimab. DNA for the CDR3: TGCGCCAGCAGTGAATCCCAGACAAACTACGAGCAGTACTTC. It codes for CASSESQTNYEQYF.